Listed here is a single TCR beta chain. There are 16 residues in the CDR3. V was shortened by 6 bases and J by 7 bases, with 24 bases between the two germline ends. CDR1 is MNHNY and CDR2 is SVGAGI in the germline V gene (reference sequence). These data come from a study of blood T cell repertoires in COVID-19. Looking at the study overall: Two negative PCRs, clearance, or symptom resolution were required of recovered Cohort 3 donors. The cDNA or gDNA used as material had been derived from T cells, B-cell-depleted T cells, or PBMCs.

TCRdb keeps only in-frame clones here, not all; method: immunoSEQ multiplex PCR. Here the sample spans fewer than 250,000 clones, around 86% being singletons. The age range of participants was 18 to 89 years, with residence in about two dozen US areas. This chain connects TRBV6-6 to TRBJ2-5; D is possibly TRBD1 (6 bases). The sample taken for sequencing was PBMCs or T cells enriched from blood (not recorded which). This receptor was taken from a man aged 30-40 years in a cohort exposed to, infected with or recovered from COVID-19 (not recorded which). CDR3 sequence: CASRPLTGDLAGTQYF. As DNA, the CDR3 is TGTGCCAGCAGACCTTTGACAGGTGATCTGGCCGGGACCCAGTACTTC.